This T cell receptor beta chain was sequenced for a study of shared clonotypes between healthy human individuals. Here immunoSEQ multiplex PCR was the method, and the copy in TCRdb shows in-frame clones only, minus some. The table records roughly 2 million clones, 90% to 97% of them present only once. In the case of this clone: What it binds is not known.

The split of CD4+ cells yielded CD45RA+ naive and CD45RA-negative memory subsets. Notes on the study in general: Generation probabilities of non-shared clonotypes were lower (relative to those shared by all four donors). Shared clonotypes: about 4.6% naive CD4, around 3.7% naive CD8, around 2.4% memory CD4, 0.35% to 0.5% memory CD8.

The ends lost 0 bases at V and 7 bases at J; junction bases unmatched: 5. This CDR3 region has 14 residues. Germline CDR1 and CDR2: SGHNT and YYREEE (reference sequence). Sequenced sample: naive CD4+ T cells sorted from blood. Indicated subset: CD45RA+ positively selected. The chain carries TRBV5-4 and TRBJ2-3, with 7 positions matching TRBD1. This receptor was taken from a man aged 18 to 29 in good health. CDR3 residues: CASSLADRENTQYF. CDR3 nucleotides: TGTGCCAGCAGCTTGGCCGACAGGGAAAATACGCAGTATTTT. The whole variable domain, remainder taken from reference TRBV5-4 and TRBJ2-3, is ETGVTQSPTHLIKTRGQQVTLRCSSQSGHNTVSWYQQALGQGPQFIFQYYREEENGRGNFPPRFSGLQFPNYSSELNVNALELDDSALYLCASSLADRENTQYFGPGTRLTVL.